This TCR beta chain was captured by sequencing in a study of beta chain features in type 1 diabetes. Comment on this clone: The antigen is unknown.

The isolated RNA, all of it, was reverse transcribed, so expressed TCRB transcripts were what got sequenced. Sequencing was performed with immunoSEQ multiplex PCR; in TCRdb, only in-frame clones are kept and a portion is missing. The top ten clones hold about 0.011% of a sample with roughly 240,000 clones, approximately 25% of them seen once. In germline, CDR1 is SGHTA, CDR2 FQGNSA. This CDR3 comprises 13 residues. V shed 0 bases and J shed 8 bases, with 10 bases lying between them. Study-level findings and limits: Highly expressing activated T cells could be over-counted with a cDNA template. Type 1 diabetes patients had TCRB CDR3s that were shorter (moderately but significantly so) in all four CD4+ subsets.

The clonotype comes from a woman aged 25-40 years with type 1 diabetes. The material sequenced was naive CD4+ T cells from blood. The rearrangement joins TRBV7-2 to TRBJ1-2; D call uncertain. The chain's CDR3 is CASSLATSLGYTF. The CDR3 DNA reads as TGTGCCAGCAGCTTAGCGACATCATTGGGCTACACCTTC.